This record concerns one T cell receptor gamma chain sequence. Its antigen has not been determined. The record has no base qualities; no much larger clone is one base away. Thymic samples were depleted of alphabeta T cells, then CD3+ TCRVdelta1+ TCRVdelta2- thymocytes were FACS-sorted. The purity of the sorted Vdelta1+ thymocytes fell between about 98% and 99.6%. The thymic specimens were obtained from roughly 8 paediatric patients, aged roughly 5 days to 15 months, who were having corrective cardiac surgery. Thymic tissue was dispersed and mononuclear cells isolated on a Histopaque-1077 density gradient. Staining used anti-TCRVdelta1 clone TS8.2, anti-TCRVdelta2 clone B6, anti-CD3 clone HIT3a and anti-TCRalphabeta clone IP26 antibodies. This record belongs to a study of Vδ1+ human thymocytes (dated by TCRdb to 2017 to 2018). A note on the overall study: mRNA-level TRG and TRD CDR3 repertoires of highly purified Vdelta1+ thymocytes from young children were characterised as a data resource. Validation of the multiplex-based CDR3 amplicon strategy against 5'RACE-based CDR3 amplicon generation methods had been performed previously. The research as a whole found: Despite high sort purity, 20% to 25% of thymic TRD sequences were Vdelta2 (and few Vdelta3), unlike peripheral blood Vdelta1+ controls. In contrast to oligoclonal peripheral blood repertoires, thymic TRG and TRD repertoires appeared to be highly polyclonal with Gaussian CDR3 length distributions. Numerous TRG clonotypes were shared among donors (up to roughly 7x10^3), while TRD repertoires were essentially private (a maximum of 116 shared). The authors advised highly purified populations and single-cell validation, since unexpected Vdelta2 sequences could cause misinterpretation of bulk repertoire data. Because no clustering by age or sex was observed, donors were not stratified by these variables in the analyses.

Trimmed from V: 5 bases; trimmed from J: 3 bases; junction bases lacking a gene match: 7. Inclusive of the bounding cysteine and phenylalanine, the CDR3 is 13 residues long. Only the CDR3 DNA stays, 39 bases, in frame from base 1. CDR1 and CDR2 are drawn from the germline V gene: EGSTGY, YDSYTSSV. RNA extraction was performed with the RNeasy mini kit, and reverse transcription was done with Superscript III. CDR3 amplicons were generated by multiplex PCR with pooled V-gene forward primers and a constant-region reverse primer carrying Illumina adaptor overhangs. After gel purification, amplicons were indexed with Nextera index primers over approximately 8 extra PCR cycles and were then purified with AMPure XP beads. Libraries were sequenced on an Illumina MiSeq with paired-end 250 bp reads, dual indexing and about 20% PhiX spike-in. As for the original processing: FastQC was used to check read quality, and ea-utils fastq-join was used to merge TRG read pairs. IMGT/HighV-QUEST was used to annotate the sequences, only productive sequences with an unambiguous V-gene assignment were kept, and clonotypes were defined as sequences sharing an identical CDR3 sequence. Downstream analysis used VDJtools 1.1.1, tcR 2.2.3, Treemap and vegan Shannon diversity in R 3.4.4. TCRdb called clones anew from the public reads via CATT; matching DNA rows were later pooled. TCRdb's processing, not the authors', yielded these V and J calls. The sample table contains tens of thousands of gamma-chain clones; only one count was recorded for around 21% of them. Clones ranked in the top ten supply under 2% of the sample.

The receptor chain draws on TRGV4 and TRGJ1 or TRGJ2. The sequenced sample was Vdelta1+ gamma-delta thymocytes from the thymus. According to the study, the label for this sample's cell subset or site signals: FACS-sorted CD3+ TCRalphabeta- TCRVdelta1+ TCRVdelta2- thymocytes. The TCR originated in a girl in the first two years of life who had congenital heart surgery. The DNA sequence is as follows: TGTGCCACCTGGGTTACCCCTTATTATAAGAAACTCTTT. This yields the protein CATWVTPYYKKLF.